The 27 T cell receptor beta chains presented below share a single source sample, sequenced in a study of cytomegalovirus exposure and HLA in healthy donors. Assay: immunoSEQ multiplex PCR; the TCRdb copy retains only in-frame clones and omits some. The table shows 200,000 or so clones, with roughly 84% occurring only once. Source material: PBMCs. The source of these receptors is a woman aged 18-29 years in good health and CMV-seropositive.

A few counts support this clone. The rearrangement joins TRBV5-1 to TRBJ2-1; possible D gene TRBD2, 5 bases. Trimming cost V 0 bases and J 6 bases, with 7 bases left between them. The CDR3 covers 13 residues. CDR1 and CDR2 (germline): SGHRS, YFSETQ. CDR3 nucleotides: TGCGCCAGCAGCTTGGCCGGACTCAATGAGCAGTTCTTC. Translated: CASSLAGLNEQFF.

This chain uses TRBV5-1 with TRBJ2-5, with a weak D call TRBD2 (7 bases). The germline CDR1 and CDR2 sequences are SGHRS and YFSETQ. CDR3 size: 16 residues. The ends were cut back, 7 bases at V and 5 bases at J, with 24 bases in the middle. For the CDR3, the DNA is TGCGCCAGCGCTACGTTTGGGGGGGGGCGAAGTGAGACCCAGTACTTC. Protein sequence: CASATFGGGRSETQYF.

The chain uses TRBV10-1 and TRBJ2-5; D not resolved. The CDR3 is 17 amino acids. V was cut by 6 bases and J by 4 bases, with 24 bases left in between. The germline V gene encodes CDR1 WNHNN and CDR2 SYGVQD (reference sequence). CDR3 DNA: TGCGCCAGCAGCGCTTTTCTGGCGGAACTCGTTTTAGAGACCCAGTACTTC. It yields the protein CASSAFLAELVLETQYF.

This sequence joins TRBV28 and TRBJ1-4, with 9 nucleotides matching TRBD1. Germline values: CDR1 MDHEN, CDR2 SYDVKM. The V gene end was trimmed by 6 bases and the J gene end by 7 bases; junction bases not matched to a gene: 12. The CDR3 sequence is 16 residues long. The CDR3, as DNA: TGTGCCAGCAGCTACCCCCTTCGGACAGGGGCTGAAAAACTGTTTTTT. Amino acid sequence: CASSYPLRTGAEKLFF.

The CDR3 DNA reads as TGTGCCAGCAGCCAAGTCCACGGGGCTAGCGGGAGTACAAGGGGGAATGAGCAGTTCTTC. This gives the protein CASSQVHGASGSTRGNEQFF. This chain uses TRBV14 with TRBJ2-1, with 10 positions matching TRBD2. After removal of 1 base from V and 7 bases from J, the junction contained 19 bases not matched to a gene. The CDR3 totals 20 residues. The germline V gene has CDR1 SGHDN and CDR2 FVKESK. Filled out from reference TRBV14 and TRBJ2-1, the complete variable domain reads EAGVTQFPSHSVIEKGQTVTLRCDPISGHDNLYWYRRVMGKEIKFLLHFVKESKQDESGMPNNRFLAERTGGTYSTLKVQPAELEDSGVYFCASSQVHGASGSTRGNEQFFGPGTRLTVL.

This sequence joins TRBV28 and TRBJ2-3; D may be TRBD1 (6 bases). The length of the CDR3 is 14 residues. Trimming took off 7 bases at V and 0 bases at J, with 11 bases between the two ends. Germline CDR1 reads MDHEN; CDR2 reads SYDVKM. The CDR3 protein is CASKQGESTDTQYF. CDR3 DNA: TGTGCCAGCAAACAGGGCGAAAGCACAGATACGCAGTATTTT.

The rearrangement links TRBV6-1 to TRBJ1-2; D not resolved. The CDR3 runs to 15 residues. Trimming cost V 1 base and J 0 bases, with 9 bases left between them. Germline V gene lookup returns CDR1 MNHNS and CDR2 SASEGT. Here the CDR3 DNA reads TGTGCCAGCAGTGAAGGGGCCGGTACTAACTATGGCTACACCTTC. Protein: CASSEGAGTNYGYTF.

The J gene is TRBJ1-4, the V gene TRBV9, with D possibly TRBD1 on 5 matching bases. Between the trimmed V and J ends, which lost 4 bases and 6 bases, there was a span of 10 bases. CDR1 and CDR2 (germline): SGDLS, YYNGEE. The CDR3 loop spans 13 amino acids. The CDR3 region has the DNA TGTGCCAGCAGCCCCGGGGGGGATGAAAAACTGTTTTTT. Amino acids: CASSPGGDEKLFF.

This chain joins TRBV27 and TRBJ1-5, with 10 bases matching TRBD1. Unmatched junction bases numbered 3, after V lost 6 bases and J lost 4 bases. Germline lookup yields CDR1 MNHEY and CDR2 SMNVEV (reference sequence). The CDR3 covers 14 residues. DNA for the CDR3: TGTGCCAGCAGCGACAGGGGGCAGAATCAGCCCCAGCATTTT. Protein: CASSDRGQNQPQHF.

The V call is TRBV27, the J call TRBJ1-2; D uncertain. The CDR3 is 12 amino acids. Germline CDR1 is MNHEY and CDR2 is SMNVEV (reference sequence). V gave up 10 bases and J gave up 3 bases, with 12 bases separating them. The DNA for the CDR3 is TGTGCCAATTTAGCCGTGCACTATGGCTACACCTTC. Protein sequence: CANLAVHYGYTF.

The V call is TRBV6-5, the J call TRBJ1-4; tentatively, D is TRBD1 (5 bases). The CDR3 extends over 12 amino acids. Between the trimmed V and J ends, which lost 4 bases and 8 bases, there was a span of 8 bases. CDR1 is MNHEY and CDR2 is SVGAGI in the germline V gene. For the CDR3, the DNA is TGTGCCAGCAGTTCGCGGGGGGAAAAACTGTTTTTT. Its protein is CASSSRGEKLFF.

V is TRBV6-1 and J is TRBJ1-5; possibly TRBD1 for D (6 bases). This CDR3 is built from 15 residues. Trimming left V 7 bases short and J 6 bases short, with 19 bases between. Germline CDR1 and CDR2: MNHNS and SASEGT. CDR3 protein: CASNTIDRNGQPQHF. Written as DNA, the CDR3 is TGTGCCAGCAACACCATCGACAGGAACGGTCAGCCCCAGCATTTT.

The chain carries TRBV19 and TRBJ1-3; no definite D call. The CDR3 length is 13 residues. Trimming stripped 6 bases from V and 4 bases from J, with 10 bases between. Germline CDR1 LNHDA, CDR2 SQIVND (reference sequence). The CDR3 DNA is TGTGCCAGTAGCCCAGGCCGGGGAAACACCATATATTTT. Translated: CASSPGRGNTIYF.

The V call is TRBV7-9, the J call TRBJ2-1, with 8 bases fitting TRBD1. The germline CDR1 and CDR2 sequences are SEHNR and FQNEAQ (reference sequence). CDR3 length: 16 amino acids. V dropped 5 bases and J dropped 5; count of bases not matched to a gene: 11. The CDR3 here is CASSLFKDRVHNEQFF. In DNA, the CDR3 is TGTGCCAGCAGCCTCTTCAAGGACAGGGTCCACAATGAGCAGTTCTTC.

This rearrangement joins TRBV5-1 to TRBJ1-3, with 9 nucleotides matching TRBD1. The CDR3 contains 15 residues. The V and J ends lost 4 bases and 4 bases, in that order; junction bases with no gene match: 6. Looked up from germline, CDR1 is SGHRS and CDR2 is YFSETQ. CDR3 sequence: CASSTQGARGNTIYF. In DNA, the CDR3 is TGCGCCAGCAGCACACAGGGGGCGCGCGGAAACACCATATATTTT.

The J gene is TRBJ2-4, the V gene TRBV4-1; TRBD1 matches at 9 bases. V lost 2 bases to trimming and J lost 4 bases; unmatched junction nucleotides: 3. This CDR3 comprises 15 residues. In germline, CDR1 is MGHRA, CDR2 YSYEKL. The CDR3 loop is CASSQRDRDKNIQYF. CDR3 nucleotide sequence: TGCGCCAGCAGCCAACGGGACAGGGATAAAAACATTCAGTACTTC.

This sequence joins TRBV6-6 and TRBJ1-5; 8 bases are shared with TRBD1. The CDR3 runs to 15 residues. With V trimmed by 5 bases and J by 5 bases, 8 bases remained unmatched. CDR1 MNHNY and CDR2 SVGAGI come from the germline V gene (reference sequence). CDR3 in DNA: TGTGCCAGCAGTCTCCGGGACAGGCTTCATCAGCCCCAGCATTTT. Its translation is CASSLRDRLHQPQHF.

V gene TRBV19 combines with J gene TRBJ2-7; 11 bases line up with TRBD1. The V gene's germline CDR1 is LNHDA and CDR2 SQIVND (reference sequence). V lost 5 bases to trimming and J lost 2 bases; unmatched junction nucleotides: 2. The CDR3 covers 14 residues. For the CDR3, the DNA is TGTGCCAGTAGTCGGACAGGGGGCCCCTACGAGCAGTACTTC. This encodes CASSRTGGPYEQYF.

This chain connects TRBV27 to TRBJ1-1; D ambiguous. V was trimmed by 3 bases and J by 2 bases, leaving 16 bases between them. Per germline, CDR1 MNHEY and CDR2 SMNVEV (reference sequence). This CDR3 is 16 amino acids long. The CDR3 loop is CASSFPLPITNTEAFF. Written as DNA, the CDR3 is TGTGCCAGCAGTTTCCCTCTTCCGATCACTAACACTGAAGCTTTCTTT.

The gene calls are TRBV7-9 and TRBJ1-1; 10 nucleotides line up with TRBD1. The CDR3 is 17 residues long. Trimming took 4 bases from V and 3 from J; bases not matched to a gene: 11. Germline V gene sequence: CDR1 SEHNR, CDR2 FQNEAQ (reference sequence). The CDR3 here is CASSSRQGAGRDTEAFF. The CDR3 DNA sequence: TGTGCCAGCAGCTCACGACAGGGGGCGGGAAGAGACACTGAAGCTTTCTTT.

The CDR3 nucleotides are TGTGCCAGTCGGACTAGCGGCCCCTACGAGCAGTACTTC. Translation: CASRTSGPYEQYF. The J gene is TRBJ2-7, the V gene TRBV6-5; 10 nucleotides line up with TRBD2. With 9 bases clipped from V and 2 bases from J, the junction kept 4 bases outside the gene matches. This CDR3 region has 13 residues. Germline loops: CDR1 MNHEY, CDR2 SVGAGI.

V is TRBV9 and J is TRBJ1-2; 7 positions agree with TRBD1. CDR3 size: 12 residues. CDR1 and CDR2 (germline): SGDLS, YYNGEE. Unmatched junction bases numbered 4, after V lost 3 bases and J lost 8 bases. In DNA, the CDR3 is TGTGCCAGCAGCGAGGGGGCGCGCGGCTACACCTTC. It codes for CASSEGARGYTF.

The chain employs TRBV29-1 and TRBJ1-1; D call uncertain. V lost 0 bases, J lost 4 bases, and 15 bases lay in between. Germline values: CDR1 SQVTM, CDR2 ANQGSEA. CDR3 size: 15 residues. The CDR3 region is CSVEDLEGRVTEAFF. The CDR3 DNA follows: TGCAGCGTTGAAGATCTCGAGGGTAGGGTCACTGAAGCTTTCTTT.

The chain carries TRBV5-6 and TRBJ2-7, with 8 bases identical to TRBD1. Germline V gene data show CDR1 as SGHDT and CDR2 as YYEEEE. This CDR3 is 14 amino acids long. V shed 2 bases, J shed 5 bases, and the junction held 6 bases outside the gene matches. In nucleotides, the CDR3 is TGTGCCAGCAGCTTTACAGGGGGAATAAACGAGCAGTACTTC. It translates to CASSFTGGINEQYF. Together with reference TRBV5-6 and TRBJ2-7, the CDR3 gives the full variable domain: DAGVTQSPTHLIKTRGQQVTLRCSPKSGHDTVSWYQQALGQGPQFIFQYYEEEERQRGNFPDRFSGHQFPNYSSELNVNALLLGDSALYLCASSFTGGINEQYFGPGTRLTVT.

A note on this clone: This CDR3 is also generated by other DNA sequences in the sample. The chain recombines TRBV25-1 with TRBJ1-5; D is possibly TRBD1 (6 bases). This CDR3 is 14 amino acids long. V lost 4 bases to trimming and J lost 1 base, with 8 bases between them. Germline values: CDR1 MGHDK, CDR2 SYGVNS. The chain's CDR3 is CASSVTGSNQPQHF. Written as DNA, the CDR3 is TGTGCCAGCAGTGTCACAGGGAGCAATCAGCCCCAGCATTTT.

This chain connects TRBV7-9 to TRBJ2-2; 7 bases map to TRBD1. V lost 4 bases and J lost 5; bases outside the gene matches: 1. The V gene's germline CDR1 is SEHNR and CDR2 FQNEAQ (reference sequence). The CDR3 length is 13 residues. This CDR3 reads CASSWGQTGELFF. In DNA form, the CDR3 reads TGTGCCAGCAGCTGGGGACAGACCGGGGAGCTGTTTTTT.

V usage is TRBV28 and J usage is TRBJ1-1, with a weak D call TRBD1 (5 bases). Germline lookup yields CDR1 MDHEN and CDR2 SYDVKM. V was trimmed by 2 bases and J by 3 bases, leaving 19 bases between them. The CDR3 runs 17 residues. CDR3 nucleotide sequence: TGTGCCAGCAGTTTAGGGTTTGGCGGGGGTCGATACACTGAAGCTTTCTTT. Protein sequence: CASSLGFGGGRYTEAFF.